These 31 T cell receptor beta chains came from one sample sequenced in a study of T cell repertoires in cytomegalovirus infection. Using its own MiXCR run on the reads, TCRdb lists one record per CDR3 protein. The sample consists of 160,000 or so distinct CDR3 sequences, roughly a fifth of them appearing once. These receptors are not linked to any known antigen. The sample here was CD8+ T cells from cultured PBMCs, taken from culture after CMV antigen stimulation. The receptors shown here come from a human donor in good health (CMV status not recorded). Some clones in this sample may be carry-over from other donors' samples.

In its sample, this clonotype was seen a few times. The J gene is TRBJ1-4, the V gene TRBV7-2; possibly TRBD1 for D (6 bases). The germline V gene has CDR1 SGHTA and CDR2 FQGNSA. V lost 7 bases and J 1 base, leaving 16 bases between the germline ends. The CDR3 extends over 16 amino acids. The CDR3 here is CASTLRAGVTNEKLFF. In DNA form, the CDR3 reads TGTGCCAGCACCCTTAGGGCAGGGGTAACTAATGAAAAACTGTTTTTT.

The sample holds a few counts of this clonotype. The rearrangement links TRBV7-8 to TRBJ2-5, with 9 bases that match TRBD1. With V trimmed by 2 bases and J by 1 base, 5 bases remained unmatched. The length of the CDR3 is 16 residues. Germline CDR1 is SGHVS and CDR2 is FQNEAQ. The DNA of the CDR3 is TGTGCCAGCAGCTTATTGGAGACAGGGGGCCAAGAGACCCAGTACTTC. Protein product: CASSLLETGGQETQYF.

There are a few counts of this clonotype. The V call is TRBV9, the J call TRBJ2-1, with 7 bases fitting TRBD2. CDR1 and CDR2 (germline): SGDLS, YYNGEE. The CDR3 contains 11 residues. CDR3 nucleotide sequence: TGTGCAACGGGGGGACTTAATGAGCAGTTCTTC. As protein: CATGGLNEQFF.

This clonotype was counted between two and nine times. CDR3 nucleotides: TGCGCCAGCAGCCAAGTCCCTAGCGGCTACGAGCAGTACTTC. Translated: CASSQVPSGYEQYF. The chain uses TRBV4-1 and TRBJ2-7; 7 nucleotides line up with TRBD2. V gave up 1 base and J gave up 3 bases; unmatched junction bases: 3. The CDR3 is 14 amino acids. The V gene's germline CDR1 is MGHRA and CDR2 YSYEKL.

CDR3 sequence reads: CASRLDRTNTEAFF. For the CDR3, the DNA is TGTGCCAGCAGATTAGACAGGACCAACACTGAAGCTTTCTTT. The J gene is TRBJ1-1, the V gene TRBV6-1, with a tentative D call TRBD1 (6 bases). Germline values: CDR1 MNHNS, CDR2 SASEGT. The length of the CDR3 is 14 residues. The V end was cut by 6 bases, the J end by 2 bases, with 13 bases between.

This clonotype has just a few counts. The chain uses TRBV7-9 and TRBJ1-1; 12 bases agree with TRBD1. Germline V CDR1 and CDR2: SEHNR, FQNEAQ (reference sequence). The CDR3 sequence is 17 residues long. With 6 bases clipped from V and 5 bases from J, the junction kept 13 bases outside the gene matches. The CDR3 protein is CASSFSGTGGVRTEAFF. For the CDR3, the DNA is TGTGCCAGCAGTTTTTCCGGGACAGGGGGCGTTAGGACTGAAGCTTTCTTT.

In this sample, this clonotype turned up a few times. The rearrangement uses TRBV7-2 and TRBJ1-6; no reliable D call. The CDR3 has 16 amino acids. Trimming removed 0 bases from V and 7 bases from J, with 13 bases in between. The germline V gene encodes CDR1 SGHTA and CDR2 FQGNSA. The CDR3 reads CASSLATASWNSPLHF. CDR3 coding DNA: TGTGCCAGCAGCTTAGCGACGGCGTCCTGGAATTCACCCCTCCACTTT.

This clonotype was recorded a few times. The chain is built from TRBV29-1 and TRBJ2-1; 7 nucleotides match TRBD1. With 0 bases clipped from V and 2 bases from J, the junction kept 7 bases outside the gene matches. CDR1 and CDR2 from the germline V gene are SQVTM and ANQGSEA. This CDR3 region has 16 residues. CDR3 region: CSVEDDGTVTYNEQFF. For the CDR3, the DNA is TGCAGCGTTGAAGATGACGGGACAGTAACCTACAATGAGCAGTTCTTC.

The chain combines TRBV27 with TRBJ1-1; TRBD1 is a possible D gene (5 bases). The ends were cut back, 6 bases at V and 0 bases at J, with 11 bases in the middle. Germline assignment: CDR1 MNHEY and CDR2 SMNVEV (reference sequence). The CDR3 has 14 residues. The CDR3, as DNA: TGTGCCAGCAGACCGGGGGTCATGAACACTGAAGCTTTCTTT. This translates into CASRPGVMNTEAFF.

The DNA for the CDR3 is TGTGCCAGCAGCTTATCCACTAGCGGGGGCCCGCCTAGCACAGATACGCAGTATTTT. Amino acids: CASSLSTSGGPPSTDTQYF. The J gene is TRBJ2-3, the V gene TRBV7-2; TRBD2 matches at 11 bases. CDR3 length: 19 residues. CDR1 and CDR2 from the germline V gene are SGHTA and FQGNSA. Germline trimming cut 2 bases from V and 0 bases from J; bases unmatched to any gene: 10.

This clonotype occurred a few times. The chain has TRBV7-2 and TRBJ1-5, with D maybe TRBD1 (6 bases). Germline-derived CDR1 and CDR2 are SGHTA and FQGNSA. The CDR3 loop spans 15 amino acids. The V and J ends lost 2 bases and 2 bases respectively, with 10 bases between them. The CDR3: CASSLYGGGNQPQHF. CDR3 in DNA: TGTGCCAGCAGCTTATATGGGGGCGGCAATCAGCCCCAGCATTTT.

The CDR3 region is CASSLIPGTYEQYF. Written as DNA, the CDR3 is TGTGCCAGCAGCTTAATTCCCGGAACCTACGAGCAGTACTTC. The genes are TRBV7-2 and TRBJ2-7; D is unresolved. V gave up 2 bases and J gave up 2 bases, with 10 bases separating them. Germline V CDR1 and CDR2: SGHTA, FQGNSA. This CDR3 has 14 amino acids.

The chain uses TRBV7-2 and TRBJ2-1; D uncertain. This CDR3 comprises 13 residues. The ends were cut back, 6 bases at V and 8 bases at J, with 14 bases in the middle. Germline CDR1 SGHTA, CDR2 FQGNSA. The DNA of the CDR3 is TGTGCCAGCAGAATACGAGGTTCTGATGAGCAGTTCTTC. Amino acid sequence: CASRIRGSDEQFF.

The CDR3: CASSSFASNTEAFF. CDR3 bases: TGTGCCAGCAGCTCGTTTGCCTCTAACACTGAAGCTTTCTTT. The rearrangement joins TRBV7-6 to TRBJ1-1; D remains ambiguous. Germline-derived CDR1 and CDR2 are SGHVS and FNYEAQ. The CDR3 extends over 14 amino acids. The V and J ends lost 4 bases and 2 bases respectively, with 11 bases between them.

The chain carries TRBV27 and TRBJ1-2; D is unresolved. This CDR3 is built from 14 residues. Germline V gives CDR1 MNHEY, CDR2 SMNVEV (reference sequence). V shed 8 bases and J shed 3 bases, with 16 bases lying between them. The CDR3 here is CASGSREYDYGYTF. The CDR3 DNA is TGTGCCAGCGGATCTAGGGAGTATGACTATGGCTACACCTTC.

J is TRBJ1-2 and V is TRBV7-9; maybe TRBD1 (6 bases). V was clipped by 5 bases and J by 2 bases, with 9 bases between them. Germline CDR1 reads SEHNR; CDR2 reads FQNEAQ (reference sequence). The CDR3 runs to 13 residues. CDR3 amino acids: CASSPDRNYGYTF. Written as DNA, the CDR3 is TGTGCCAGCAGCCCTGACAGGAACTATGGCTACACCTTC.

The V call is TRBV7-9, the J call TRBJ2-7; no firm D call. This CDR3 contains 13 residues. Deletions cut 1 base from V and 5 bases from J, with 9 bases between. Germline V gene sequence: CDR1 SEHNR, CDR2 FQNEAQ (reference sequence). CDR3 protein: CASSLEGRDEQYF. Written as DNA, the CDR3 is TGTGCCAGCAGCTTAGAGGGAAGGGACGAGCAGTACTTC.

The V and J genes are TRBV6-2 or TRBV6-3 and TRBJ1-5, with 7 bases identical to TRBD1. This CDR3 has 15 residues. After removal of 8 bases from V and 4 bases from J, the junction contained 11 bases not matched to a gene. Germline-derived CDR1 and CDR2 are MNHEY and SVGEGT. The CDR3 protein is CASESSRGWNQPQHF. For the CDR3, the DNA is TGTGCCAGCGAATCAAGCAGGGGGTGGAATCAGCCCCAGCATTTT.

This clonotype was detected a few times. The V and J genes are TRBV4-3 and TRBJ2-5; D might be TRBD1 or TRBD2, each matching 5 bases. CDR3 length equals 15 residues. The germline gives CDR1 LGHNA, CDR2 YSLEER. V was trimmed by 1 base and J by 5 bases, leaving 14 bases between them. Written as DNA, the CDR3 is TGCGCCAGCAGCCAAGGCCCCGGGGACCGGGAGACCCAGTACTTC. The encoded protein is CASSQGPGDRETQYF.

This clonotype was seen a handful of times. V is TRBV7-2 and J is TRBJ2-7; tentative D call: TRBD1 (5 bases). There are 14 residues in the CDR3. Germline CDR1 and CDR2: SGHTA and FQGNSA. V lost 4 bases and J lost 2, with 12 bases in between. The CDR3 region is CASSSTGSTYEQYF. CDR3 DNA: TGTGCCAGCAGCTCTACAGGTTCTACCTACGAGCAGTACTTC.

Points on this clonotype: One end of the junction varies from germline; a read error may be responsible. The chain joins TRBV7-9 to TRBJ2-6; possibly TRBD2 for D (6 bases). Germline V gene sequence: CDR1 SEHNR, CDR2 FQNEAQ (reference sequence). The CDR3 loop spans 18 amino acids. The DNA for the CDR3 is TGTGCCAGCAGCTTGGAGGGAGGACCGGAGTCTGGGGCCAACGGCCTGACTTTC. This encodes CASSLEGGPESGANGLTF.

This chain uses TRBV7-9 with TRBJ1-1; the D is unclear. The CDR3 totals 14 residues. With 3 bases removed from V and 4 bases from J, the gap between germline ends came to 12 bases. Germline V CDR1 and CDR2: SEHNR, FQNEAQ (reference sequence). CDR3 residues: CASSFNKSVTEAFF. CDR3 in DNA: TGTGCCAGCAGCTTTAATAAGTCGGTCACTGAAGCTTTCTTT. Combining the CDR3 with reference TRBV7-9 and TRBJ1-1 gives the whole variable domain DTGVSQNPRHKITKRGQNVTFRCDPISEHNRLYWYRQTLGQGPEFLTYFQNEAQLEKSRLLSDRFSAERPKGSFSTLEIQRTEQGDSAMYLCASSFNKSVTEAFFGQGTRLTVV.

V and J are TRBV28 and TRBJ1-3; D remains unclear. This CDR3 comprises 13 residues. Trimming stripped 3 bases from V and 3 bases from J, with 6 bases between. CDR1 MDHEN and CDR2 SYDVKM come from the germline V gene. As DNA, the CDR3 is TGTGCCAGCAGTTTTGGAGGTGGAAACACCATATATTTT. Translated: CASSFGGGNTIYF. The whole variable domain, remainder taken from reference TRBV28 and TRBJ1-3, is DVKVTQSSRYLVKRTGEKVFLECVQDMDHENMFWYRQDPGLGLRLIYFSYDVKMKEKGDIPEGYSVSREKKERFSLILESASTNQTSMYLCASSFGGGNTIYFGEGSWLTVV.

The rearrangement links TRBV5-8 to TRBJ2-7; a possible D gene is TRBD1 (5 bases). The germline V gene encodes CDR1 SGHTS and CDR2 YDEGEE. Trimming took 2 bases from V and 3 from J, leaving 18 bases between them. The CDR3 length is 16 residues. CDR3 region: CASSFRTHRAHYEQYF. CDR3 in DNA: TGTGCCAGCAGCTTTCGGACACACCGGGCCCACTACGAGCAGTACTTC.

This chain connects TRBV9 to TRBJ1-3; D might be TRBD1 (6 bases). The germline V and J ends were trimmed by 1 base and 0 bases, with 14 bases remaining between them. The CDR3 is 17 amino acids. Per germline, CDR1 SGDLS and CDR2 YYNGEE. This CDR3 is CASSVSRTGTSGNTIYF. The CDR3 bases are TGTGCCAGCAGCGTATCCCGAACAGGGACCTCTGGAAACACCATATATTTT.

This clonotype turned up a few times. The rearrangement links TRBV19 to TRBJ1-1; no definite D call. Germline values: CDR1 LNHDA, CDR2 SQIVND (reference sequence). V lost 7 bases and J 0 bases, leaving 9 bases between the germline ends. The CDR3 is 13 amino acids. The CDR3 is CASKLTVNTEAFF. In DNA, the CDR3 is TGTGCCAGTAAACTAACAGTGAACACTGAAGCTTTCTTT.

Here the CDR3 DNA reads TGTGCCAGCAGACGAGCGCCGGGGCAGCTCTACGAGCAGTACTTC. It codes for CASRRAPGQLYEQYF. The J gene is TRBJ2-7, the V gene TRBV7-2; D is perhaps TRBD1 or TRBD2 (5 bases each). The CDR3 runs to 15 residues. Germline lookup yields CDR1 SGHTA and CDR2 FQGNSA. V was trimmed by 6 bases and J by 3 bases, leaving 18 bases between them.

The chain carries TRBV7-3 and TRBJ2-1, with no clear D. Trimming removed 2 bases at V and 4 bases at J, with 12 bases between. CDR1 is SGHTA, CDR2 FQGTGA, per germline. The CDR3 runs to 15 residues. CDR3 sequence reads: CASSLGFHAYNEQFF. In DNA, the CDR3 is TGTGCCAGCAGCTTAGGGTTCCACGCATACAATGAGCAGTTCTTC.

The V and J genes are TRBV10-3 and TRBJ1-1, with a possible D match to TRBD1 (5 bases). This CDR3 spans 16 amino acids. Germline-derived CDR1 and CDR2 are ENHRY and SYGVKD. V was shortened by 3 bases and J by 1 base, with 15 bases between the two germline ends. CDR3 nucleotide sequence: TGTGCCATCAGTGAAGGGCGGGGCGTTTGGAACACTGAAGCTTTCTTT. The encoded protein is CAISEGRGVWNTEAFF.

This clonotype was seen only a few times. V and J are TRBV6-1 and TRBJ1-1; maybe TRBD1 (5 bases). The CDR3 loop spans 14 amino acids. Germline V gene lookup returns CDR1 MNHNS and CDR2 SASEGT. V was cut by 1 base and J by 3 bases, with 9 bases left in between. CDR3 region: CASSEGTPDTEAFF. As DNA, the CDR3 is TGTGCCAGCAGTGAAGGGACACCGGACACTGAAGCTTTCTTT.

This chain uses TRBV12-3 or TRBV12-4 with TRBJ2-2; 15 positions agree with TRBD2. This CDR3 region has 19 residues. The J segment lost 1 base and the V segment lost 7 bases, leaving 10 bases of the junction unmatched. The CDR3: CASIQGLAGGQRNTGELFF. The CDR3 DNA sequence: TGTGCCAGCATCCAAGGACTAGCGGGGGGGCAACGGAACACCGGGGAGCTGTTTTTT.